The following is a T cell receptor beta chain sequence with its context. This entry belongs to a study of blood T cell repertoires in COVID-19. Study-level background: COVID-19 samples, acute and convalescent, were from the United States, Italy and Spain. PBMCs, B-cell-depleted T cells, or T cells provided the cDNA or gDNA that made up the material.

With V trimmed by 0 bases and J by 2 bases, 9 bases remained unmatched. CDR3 length equals 17 residues. CDR1 and CDR2 from the germline V gene are SGHNT and YYREEE (reference sequence). Profiling relied on immunoSEQ multiplex PCR, and the TCRdb table lists in-frame clones only, not all of them. The sample includes 350,000 to 400,000 clones, roughly 90% of them seen just once. The chain uses TRBV5-4 and TRBJ2-7, with 9 bases fitting TRBD2. The TCR comes from an older woman with COVID-19, enrolled during active disease. The sample consisted of peripheral blood. The chain's CDR3 is CASSLGLGGGAAYEQYF. CDR3 DNA: TGTGCCAGCAGCTTGGGATTAGGCGGGGGGGCCGCCTACGAGCAGTACTTC.